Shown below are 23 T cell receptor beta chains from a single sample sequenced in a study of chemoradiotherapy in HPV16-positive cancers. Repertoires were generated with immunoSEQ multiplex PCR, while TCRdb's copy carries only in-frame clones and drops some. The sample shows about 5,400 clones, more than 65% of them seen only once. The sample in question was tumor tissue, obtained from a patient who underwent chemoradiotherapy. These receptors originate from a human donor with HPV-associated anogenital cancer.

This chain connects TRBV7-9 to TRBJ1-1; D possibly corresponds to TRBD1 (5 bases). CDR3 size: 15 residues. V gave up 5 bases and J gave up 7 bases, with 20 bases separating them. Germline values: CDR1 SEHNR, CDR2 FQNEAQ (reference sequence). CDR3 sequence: CASSPRGGVSDEAFF. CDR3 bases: TGTGCCAGCAGCCCGCGGGGGGGAGTGAGCGATGAAGCTTTCTTT.

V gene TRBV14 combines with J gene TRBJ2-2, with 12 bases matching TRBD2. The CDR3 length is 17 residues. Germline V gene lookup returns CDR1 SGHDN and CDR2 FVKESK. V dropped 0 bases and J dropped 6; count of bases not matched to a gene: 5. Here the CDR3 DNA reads TGTGCCAGCAGCCAAGATTTTGCTAGCGGGAGGGCCGGGGAGCTGTTTTTT. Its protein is CASSQDFASGRAGELFF.

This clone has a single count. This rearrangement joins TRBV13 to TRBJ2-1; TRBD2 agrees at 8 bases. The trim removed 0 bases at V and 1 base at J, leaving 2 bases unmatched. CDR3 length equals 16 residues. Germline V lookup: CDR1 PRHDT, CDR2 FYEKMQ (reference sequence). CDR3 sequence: CASSLGLAGSYNEQFF. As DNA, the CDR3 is TGTGCCAGCAGCTTAGGGTTAGCGGGGTCCTACAATGAGCAGTTCTTC.

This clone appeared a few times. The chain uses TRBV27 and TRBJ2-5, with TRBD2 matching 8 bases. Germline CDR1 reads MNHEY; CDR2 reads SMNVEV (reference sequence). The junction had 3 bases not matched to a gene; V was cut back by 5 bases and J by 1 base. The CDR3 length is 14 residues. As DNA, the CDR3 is TGTGCCAGCAGTCAAACTAGCGGCCAAGAGACCCAGTACTTC. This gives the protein CASSQTSGQETQYF.

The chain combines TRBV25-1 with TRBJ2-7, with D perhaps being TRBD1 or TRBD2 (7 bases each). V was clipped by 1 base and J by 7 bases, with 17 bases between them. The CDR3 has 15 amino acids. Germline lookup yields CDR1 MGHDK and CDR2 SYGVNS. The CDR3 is CASSEWDRGGEEQYF. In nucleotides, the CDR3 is TGTGCCAGCAGTGAATGGGACAGAGGGGGGGAGGAGCAGTACTTC.

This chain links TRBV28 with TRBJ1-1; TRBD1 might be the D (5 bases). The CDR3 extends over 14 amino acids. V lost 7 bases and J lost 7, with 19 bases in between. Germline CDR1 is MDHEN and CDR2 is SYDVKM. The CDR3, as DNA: TGTGCCAGCATACAGGCCGGGTATGAAGGTGAAGCTTTCTTT. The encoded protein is CASIQAGYEGEAFF.

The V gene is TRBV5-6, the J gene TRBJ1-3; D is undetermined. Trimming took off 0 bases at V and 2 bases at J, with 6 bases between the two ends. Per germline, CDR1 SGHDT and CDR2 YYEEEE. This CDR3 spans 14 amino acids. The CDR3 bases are TGTGCCAGCAGCTTGGATGCGGCTGGAAACACCATATATTTT. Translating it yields CASSLDAAGNTIYF.

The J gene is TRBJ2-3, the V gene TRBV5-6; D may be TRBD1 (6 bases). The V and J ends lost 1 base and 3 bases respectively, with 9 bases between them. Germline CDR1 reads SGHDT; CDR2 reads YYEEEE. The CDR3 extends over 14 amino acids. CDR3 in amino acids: CASSLTGRTDTQYF. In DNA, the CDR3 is TGTGCCAGCAGCTTGACAGGGCGAACAGATACGCAGTATTTT.

Here the CDR3 reads CASSQQAGKGNTIYF. CDR3 sequence (DNA): TGCGCCAGCAGCCAGCAGGCAGGGAAGGGAAACACCATATATTTT. The rearrangement joins TRBV4-3 to TRBJ1-3; weak D call: TRBD1 (5 bases). The CDR3 consists of 15 residues. Germline V CDR1 and CDR2: LGHNA, YSLEER. V was pared by 3 bases and J by 4 bases, with 13 bases between.

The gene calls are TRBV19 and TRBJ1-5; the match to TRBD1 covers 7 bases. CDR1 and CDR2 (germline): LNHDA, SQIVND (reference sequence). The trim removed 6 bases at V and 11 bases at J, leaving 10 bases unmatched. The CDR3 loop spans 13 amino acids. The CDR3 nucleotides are TGTGCCAGTAGGGGGGCAGGGGGACTAGCCCAGCATTTT. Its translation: CASRGAGGLAQHF.

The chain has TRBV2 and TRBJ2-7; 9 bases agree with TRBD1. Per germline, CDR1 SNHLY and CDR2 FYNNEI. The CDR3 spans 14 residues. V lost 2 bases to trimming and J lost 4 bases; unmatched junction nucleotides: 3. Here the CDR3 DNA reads TGTGCCAGCAGTGAATGGGGACAGGGTTACGAGCAGTACTTC. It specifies CASSEWGQGYEQYF.

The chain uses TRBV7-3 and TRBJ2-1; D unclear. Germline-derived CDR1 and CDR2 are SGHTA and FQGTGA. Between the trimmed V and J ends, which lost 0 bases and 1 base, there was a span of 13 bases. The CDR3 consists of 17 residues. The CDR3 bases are TGTGCCAGCAGCTTAACTGAGTTGGCGTTTTCCTACAATGAGCAGTTCTTC. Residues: CASSLTELAFSYNEQFF.

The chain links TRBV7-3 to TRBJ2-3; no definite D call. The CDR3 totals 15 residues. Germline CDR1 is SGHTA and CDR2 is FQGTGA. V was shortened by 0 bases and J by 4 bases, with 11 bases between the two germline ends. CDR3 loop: CASSLTLRLSDTQYF. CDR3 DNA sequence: TGTGCCAGCAGCTTAACGTTACGTCTTTCAGATACGCAGTATTTT.

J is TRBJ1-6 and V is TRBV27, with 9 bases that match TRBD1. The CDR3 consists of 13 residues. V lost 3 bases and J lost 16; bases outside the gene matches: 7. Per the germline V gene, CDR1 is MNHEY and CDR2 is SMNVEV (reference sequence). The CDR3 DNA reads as TGTGCCAGCAGTTTTTCCATGGGACAGGGTCTCCACTTT. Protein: CASSFSMGQGLHF.

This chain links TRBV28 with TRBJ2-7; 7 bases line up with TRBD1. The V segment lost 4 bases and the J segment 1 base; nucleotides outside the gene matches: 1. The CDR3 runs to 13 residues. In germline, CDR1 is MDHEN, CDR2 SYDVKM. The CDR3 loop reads CASSSGQSYEQYF. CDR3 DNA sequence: TGTGCCAGCAGTTCGGGACAGTCCTACGAGCAGTACTTC.

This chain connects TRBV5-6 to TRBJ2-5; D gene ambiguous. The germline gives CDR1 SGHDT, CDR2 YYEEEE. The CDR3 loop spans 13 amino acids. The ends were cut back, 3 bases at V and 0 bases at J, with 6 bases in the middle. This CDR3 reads CASSSMYQETQYF. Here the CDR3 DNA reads TGTGCCAGCAGCTCAATGTACCAAGAGACCCAGTACTTC.

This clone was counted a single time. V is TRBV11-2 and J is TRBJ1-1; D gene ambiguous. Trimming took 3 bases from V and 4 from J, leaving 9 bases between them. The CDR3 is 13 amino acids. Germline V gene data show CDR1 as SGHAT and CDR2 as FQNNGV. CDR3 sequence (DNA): TGTGCCAGCAGCTTTACAGTAGTCACTGAAGCTTTCTTT. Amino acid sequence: CASSFTVVTEAFF.

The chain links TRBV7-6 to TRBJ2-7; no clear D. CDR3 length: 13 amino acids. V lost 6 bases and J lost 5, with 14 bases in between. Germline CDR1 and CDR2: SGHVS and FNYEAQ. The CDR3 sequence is CASSRLGVDEQYF. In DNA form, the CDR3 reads TGTGCCAGCAGTCGTCTTGGGGTCGACGAGCAGTACTTC.

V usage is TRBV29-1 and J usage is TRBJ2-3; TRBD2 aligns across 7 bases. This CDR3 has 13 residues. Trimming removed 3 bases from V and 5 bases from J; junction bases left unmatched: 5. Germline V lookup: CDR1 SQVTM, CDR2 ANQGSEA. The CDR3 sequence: CSVDTSVLDTQYF. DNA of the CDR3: TGCAGCGTTGACACTAGCGTGCTAGATACGCAGTATTTT.

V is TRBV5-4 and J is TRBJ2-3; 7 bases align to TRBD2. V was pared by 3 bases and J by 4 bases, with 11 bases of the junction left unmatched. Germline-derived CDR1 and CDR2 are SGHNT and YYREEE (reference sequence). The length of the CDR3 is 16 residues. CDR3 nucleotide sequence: TGTGCCAGCAGCTCCCTTTGGCGGGGAGGGTCAGATACGCAGTATTTT. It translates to CASSSLWRGGSDTQYF. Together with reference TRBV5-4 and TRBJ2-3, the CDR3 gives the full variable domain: ETGVTQSPTHLIKTRGQQVTLRCSSQSGHNTVSWYQQALGQGPQFIFQYYREEENGRGNFPPRFSGLQFPNYSSELNVNALELDDSALYLCASSSLWRGGSDTQYFGPGTRLTVL.

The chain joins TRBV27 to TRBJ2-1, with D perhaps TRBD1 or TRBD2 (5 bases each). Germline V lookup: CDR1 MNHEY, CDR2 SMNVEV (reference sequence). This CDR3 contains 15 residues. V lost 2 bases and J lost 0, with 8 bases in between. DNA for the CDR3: TGTGCCAGCAGTTTAGCAGGGAGCTCCTACAATGAGCAGTTCTTC. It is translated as CASSLAGSSYNEQFF.

The CDR3 loop reads CASSETRETQYF. The DNA of the CDR3 is TGTGCCAGCAGTGAAACTAGGGAGACCCAGTACTTC. The genes are TRBV6-1 and TRBJ2-5; D perhaps matches TRBD2 (5 bases). V was shortened by 2 bases and J by 5 bases, with 6 bases between the two germline ends. The germline V gene encodes CDR1 MNHNS and CDR2 SASEGT. The CDR3 has 12 amino acids.

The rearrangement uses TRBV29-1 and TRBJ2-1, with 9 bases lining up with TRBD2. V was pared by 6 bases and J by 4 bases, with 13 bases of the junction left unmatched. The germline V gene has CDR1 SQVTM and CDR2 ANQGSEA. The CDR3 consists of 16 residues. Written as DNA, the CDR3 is TGCAGCGTCCCCCTCCCAGCGGGAGGTGGATACAATGAGCAGTTCTTC. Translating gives CSVPLPAGGGYNEQFF.